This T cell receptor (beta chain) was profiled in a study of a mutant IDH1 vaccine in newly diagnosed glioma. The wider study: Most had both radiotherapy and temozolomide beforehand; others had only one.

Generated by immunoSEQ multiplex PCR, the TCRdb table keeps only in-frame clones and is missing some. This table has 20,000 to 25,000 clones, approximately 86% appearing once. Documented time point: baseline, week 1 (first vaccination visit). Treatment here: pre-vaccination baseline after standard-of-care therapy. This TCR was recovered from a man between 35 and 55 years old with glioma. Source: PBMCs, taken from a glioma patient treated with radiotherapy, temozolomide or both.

CDR3 nucleotide sequence: TGTGCCAGCAGTGCCTTTAGAGGGTTTGAAGCTTTCTTT. The encoded protein is CASSAFRGFEAFF. The V and J genes are TRBV6-6 and TRBJ1-1; no reliable D call. V was shortened by 5 bases and J by 7 bases, with 14 bases between the two germline ends. In germline, CDR1 is MNHNY, CDR2 SVGAGI (reference sequence). This CDR3 has 13 residues.